This TCR beta chain was documented in a study of T cell responses to AZD1222 COVID-19 vaccine. Whole-study results and caveats: A mostly white British donor set with more females was recruited, and clonal diversity was possibly underestimated. The CD4 TCRs associated with vaccination extended across spike and predominated at 160-218 and 743-854. Baseline seropositivity occurred in only six or seven AZD1222 recipients.

Germline V gene data show CDR1 as LNHDA and CDR2 as SQIVND (reference sequence). This CDR3 region has 15 residues. Trimming removed 4 bases at V and 3 bases at J, with 13 bases between. As concerns this clone: Its specificity is not known.

Libraries were prepared by immunoSEQ multiplex PCR; TCRdb keeps only in-frame clonotypes and omits some of them. The table shows about 110,000 clones, with 88% occurring only once. The clonotype comes from an adult in good health. The specimen was peripheral blood, collected on day 0 of AZD1222 vaccination. The chain recombines TRBV19 with TRBJ1-5, with D possibly matching TRBD1 (5 bases). CDR3 loop: CASSTDGGNNQPQHF. The CDR3 nucleotides are TGTGCCAGTAGTACGGACGGGGGGAACAATCAGCCCCAGCATTTT.